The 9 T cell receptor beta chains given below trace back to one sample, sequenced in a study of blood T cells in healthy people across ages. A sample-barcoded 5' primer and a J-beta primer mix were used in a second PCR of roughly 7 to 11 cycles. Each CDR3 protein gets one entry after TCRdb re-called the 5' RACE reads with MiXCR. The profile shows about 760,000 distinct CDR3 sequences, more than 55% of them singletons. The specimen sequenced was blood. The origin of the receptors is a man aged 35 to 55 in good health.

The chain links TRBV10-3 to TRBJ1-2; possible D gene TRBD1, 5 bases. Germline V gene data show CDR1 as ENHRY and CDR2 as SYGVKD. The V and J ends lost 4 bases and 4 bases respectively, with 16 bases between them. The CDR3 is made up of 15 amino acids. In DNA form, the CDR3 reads TGTGCCATCAGTGGATCAAGTGCAGGGAGCTATGGCTACACCTTC. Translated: CAISGSSAGSYGYTF.

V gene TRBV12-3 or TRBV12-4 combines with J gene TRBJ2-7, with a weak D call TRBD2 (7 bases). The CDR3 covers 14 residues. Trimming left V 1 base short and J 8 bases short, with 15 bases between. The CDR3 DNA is TGTGCCAGCAGTTTAGTAGGAGGGGGGGCCCAGCAGTACTTC. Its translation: CASSLVGGGAQQYF.

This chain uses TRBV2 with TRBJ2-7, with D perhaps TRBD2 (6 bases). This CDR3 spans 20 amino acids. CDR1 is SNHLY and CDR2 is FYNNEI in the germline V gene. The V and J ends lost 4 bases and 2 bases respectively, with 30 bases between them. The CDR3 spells CASSVPGRGSRGLEPYEQYF. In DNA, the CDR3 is TGTGCCAGCAGTGTACCGGGACGGGGGTCAAGGGGCCTCGAGCCCTACGAGCAGTACTTC.

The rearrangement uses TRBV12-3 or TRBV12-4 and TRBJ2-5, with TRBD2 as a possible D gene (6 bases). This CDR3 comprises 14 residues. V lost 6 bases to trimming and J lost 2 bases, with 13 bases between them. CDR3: CASSFAGPQETQYF. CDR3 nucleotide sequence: TGTGCCAGCAGCTTTGCGGGACCTCAAGAGACCCAGTACTTC.

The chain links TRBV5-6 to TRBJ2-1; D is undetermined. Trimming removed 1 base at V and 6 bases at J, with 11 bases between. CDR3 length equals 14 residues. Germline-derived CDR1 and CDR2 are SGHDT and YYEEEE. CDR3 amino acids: CASSLTWATNEQFF. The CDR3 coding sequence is TGTGCCAGCAGCTTGACGTGGGCCACCAATGAGCAGTTCTTC. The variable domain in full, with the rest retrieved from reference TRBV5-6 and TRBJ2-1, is DAGVTQSPTHLIKTRGQQVTLRCSPKSGHDTVSWYQQALGQGPQFIFQYYEEEERQRGNFPDRFSGHQFPNYSSELNVNALLLGDSALYLCASSLTWATNEQFFGPGTRLTVL.

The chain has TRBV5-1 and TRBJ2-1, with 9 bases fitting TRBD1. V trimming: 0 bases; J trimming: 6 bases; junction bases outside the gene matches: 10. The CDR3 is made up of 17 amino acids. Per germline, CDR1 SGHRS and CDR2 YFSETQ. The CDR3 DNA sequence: TGCGCCAGCAGCTTGGTGTTCGCACAGGGGGCCTCCAATGAGCAGTTCTTC. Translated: CASSLVFAQGASNEQFF.

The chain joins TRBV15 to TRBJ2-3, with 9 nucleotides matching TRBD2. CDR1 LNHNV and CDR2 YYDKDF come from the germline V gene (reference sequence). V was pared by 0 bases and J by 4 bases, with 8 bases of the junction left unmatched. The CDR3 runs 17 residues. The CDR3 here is CATSRDVAGVGADTQYF. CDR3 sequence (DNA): TGTGCCACCAGCAGAGACGTAGCGGGAGTGGGAGCAGATACGCAGTATTTT.

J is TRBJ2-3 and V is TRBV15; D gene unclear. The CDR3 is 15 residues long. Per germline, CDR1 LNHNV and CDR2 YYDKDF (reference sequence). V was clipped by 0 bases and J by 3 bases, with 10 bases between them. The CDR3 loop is CATSRDRVGTDTQYF. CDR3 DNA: TGTGCCACCAGCAGAGATCGTGTAGGGACAGATACGCAGTATTTT.

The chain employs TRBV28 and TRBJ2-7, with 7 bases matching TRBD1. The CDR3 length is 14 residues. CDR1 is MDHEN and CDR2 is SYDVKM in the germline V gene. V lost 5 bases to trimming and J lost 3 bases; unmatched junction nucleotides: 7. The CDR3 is CASSVGTASYEQYF. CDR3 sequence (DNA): TGTGCCAGCAGTGTCGGGACAGCTAGCTACGAGCAGTACTTC.